At least ten counts were recorded for the clone carrying this T cell receptor (beta chain). Antigen unknown. The time point here: persistent/refractory GD, antithyroid drugs over 5 years with positive TRAb. PBMC RNA was the source of the TCR library. These data belong to a study of regulatory T cells in long-lasting Graves disease. The TCR beta library used iRepertoire HTBI primers with Arm-PCR amplification of CDR3. TCRdb used MiXCR to reprocess the multiplex PCR reads, holding one entry per CDR3 protein. The sample carries 450,000 or so distinct CDR3 sequences, about 22% recorded once. Study findings and constraints: Under persistent disease, TRBV28, TRBJ1-2 and TRBJ2-5 were used preferentially. Sampling was limited to peripheral blood rather than thyroid tissue.

Trimming took 5 bases from V and 5 from J, leaving 13 bases between them. This CDR3 contains 13 residues. CDR1 is SNHLY, CDR2 FYNNEI, per germline. The source was peripheral blood mononuclear cells (PBMCs), collected when the disease was refractory, from a patient treated with antithyroid drugs. The chain joins TRBV2 to TRBJ2-7; the D call may be TRBD1 or TRBD2 (5 bases each). The TCR comes from a female donor with Graves disease. The CDR3 nucleotides read TGTGCCAGCAGTCGGGACCACGGGGACGAGCAGTACTTC. Translating gives CASSRDHGDEQYF. The whole variable domain, remainder taken from reference TRBV2 and TRBJ2-7, is EPEVTQTPSHQVTQMGQEVILRCVPISNHLYFYWYRQILGQKVEFLVSFYNNEISEKSEIFDDQFSVERPDGSNFTLKIRSTKLEDSAMYFCASSRDHGDEQYFGPGTRLTVT.